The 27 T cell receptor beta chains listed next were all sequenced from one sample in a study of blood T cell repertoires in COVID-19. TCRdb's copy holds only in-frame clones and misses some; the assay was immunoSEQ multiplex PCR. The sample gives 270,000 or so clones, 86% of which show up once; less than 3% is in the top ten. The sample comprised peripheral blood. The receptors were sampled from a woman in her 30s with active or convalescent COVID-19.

CDR3 DNA: TGTGCCAGTAGCTTGGAGTTTGGGACAGGGGGCCGTCGGTACACCGGGGAGCTGTTTTTT. Translation: CASSLEFGTGGRRYTGELFF. The chain couples TRBV19 to TRBJ2-2, with TRBD1 matching 12 bases. V was clipped by 6 bases and J by 3 bases; unmatched bases: 17. The CDR3 consists of 20 residues. Looked up from germline, CDR1 is LNHDA and CDR2 is SQIVND (reference sequence). The full variable domain, with the rest looked up from reference TRBV19 and TRBJ2-2, is DGGITQSPKYLFRKEGQNVTLSCEQNLNHDAMYWYRQDPGQGLRLIYYSQIVNDFQKGDIAEGYSVSREKKESFPLTVTSAQKNPTAFYLCASSLEFGTGGRRYTGELFFGEGSRLTVL.

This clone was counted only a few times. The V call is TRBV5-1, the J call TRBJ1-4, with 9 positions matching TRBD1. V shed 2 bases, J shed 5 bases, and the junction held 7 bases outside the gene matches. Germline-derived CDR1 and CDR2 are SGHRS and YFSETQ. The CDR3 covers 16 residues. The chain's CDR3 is CASSFEQGARNEKLFF. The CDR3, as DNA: TGCGCCAGCAGCTTTGAACAGGGGGCGAGGAATGAAAAACTGTTTTTT.

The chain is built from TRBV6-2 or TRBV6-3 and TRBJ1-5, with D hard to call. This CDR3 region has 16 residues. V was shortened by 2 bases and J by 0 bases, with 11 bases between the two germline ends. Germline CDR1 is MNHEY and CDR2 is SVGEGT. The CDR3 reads CASSYPGMYSNQPQHF. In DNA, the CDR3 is TGTGCCAGCAGTTACCCGGGGATGTATAGCAATCAGCCCCAGCATTTT.

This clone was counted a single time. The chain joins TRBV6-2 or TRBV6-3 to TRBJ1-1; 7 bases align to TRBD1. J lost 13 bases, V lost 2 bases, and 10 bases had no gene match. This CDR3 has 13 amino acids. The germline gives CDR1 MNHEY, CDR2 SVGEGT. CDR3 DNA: TGTGCCAGCAGTTACCGGGACAGCGCAAAGGATTTCTTT. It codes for CASSYRDSAKDFF.

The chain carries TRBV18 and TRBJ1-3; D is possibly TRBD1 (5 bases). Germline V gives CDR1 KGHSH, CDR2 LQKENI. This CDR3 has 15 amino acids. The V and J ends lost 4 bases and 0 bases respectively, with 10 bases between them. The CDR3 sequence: CASSLRQLSGNTIYF. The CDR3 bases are TGTGCCAGCTCACTCAGACAGCTCTCTGGAAACACCATATATTTT.

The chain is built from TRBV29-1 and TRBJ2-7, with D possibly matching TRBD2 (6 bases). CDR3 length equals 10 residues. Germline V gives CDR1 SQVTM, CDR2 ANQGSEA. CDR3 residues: CSGPGRGGKV. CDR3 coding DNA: TGCAGCGGCCCTGGACGGGGCGGGAAAGTC.

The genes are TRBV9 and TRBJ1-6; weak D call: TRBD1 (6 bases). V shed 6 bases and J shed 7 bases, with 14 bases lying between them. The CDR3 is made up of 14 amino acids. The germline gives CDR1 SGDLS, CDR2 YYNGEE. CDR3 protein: CASTRTGNNSPLHF. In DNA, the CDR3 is TGTGCCAGCACTAGAACAGGGAACAATTCACCCCTCCACTTT. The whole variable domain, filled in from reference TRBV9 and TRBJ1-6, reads DSGVTQTPKHLITATGQRVTLRCSPRSGDLSVYWYQQSLDQGLQFLIQYYNGEERAKGNILERFSAQQFPDLHSELNLSSLELGDSALYFCASTRTGNNSPLHFGNGTRLTVT.

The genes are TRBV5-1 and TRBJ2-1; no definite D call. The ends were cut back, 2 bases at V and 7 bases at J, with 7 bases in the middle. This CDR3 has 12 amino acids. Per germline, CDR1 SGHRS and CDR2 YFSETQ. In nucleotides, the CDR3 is TGCGCCAGCAGCTTAGGCGGAAATGAGCAGTTCTTC. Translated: CASSLGGNEQFF.

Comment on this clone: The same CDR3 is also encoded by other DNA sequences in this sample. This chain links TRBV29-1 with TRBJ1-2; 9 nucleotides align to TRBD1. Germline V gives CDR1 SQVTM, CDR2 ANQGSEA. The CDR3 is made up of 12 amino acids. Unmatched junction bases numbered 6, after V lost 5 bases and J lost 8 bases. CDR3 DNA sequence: TGCAGCGTTAATACAGGGGGCCGGGGCTACACCTTC. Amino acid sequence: CSVNTGGRGYTF.

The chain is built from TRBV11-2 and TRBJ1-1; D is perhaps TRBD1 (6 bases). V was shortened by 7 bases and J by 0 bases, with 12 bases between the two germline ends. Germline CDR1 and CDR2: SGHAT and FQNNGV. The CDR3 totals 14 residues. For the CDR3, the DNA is TGTGCCAGCATCCGGGGGGCCTTGAACACTGAAGCTTTCTTT. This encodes CASIRGALNTEAFF.

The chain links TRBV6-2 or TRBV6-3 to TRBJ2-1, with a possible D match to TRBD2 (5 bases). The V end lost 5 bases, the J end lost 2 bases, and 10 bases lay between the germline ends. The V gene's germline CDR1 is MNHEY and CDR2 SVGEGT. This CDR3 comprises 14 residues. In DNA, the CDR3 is TGTGCCAGCAGTCTAAGCGGAACCTACAATGAGCAGTTCTTC. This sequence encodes CASSLSGTYNEQFF.

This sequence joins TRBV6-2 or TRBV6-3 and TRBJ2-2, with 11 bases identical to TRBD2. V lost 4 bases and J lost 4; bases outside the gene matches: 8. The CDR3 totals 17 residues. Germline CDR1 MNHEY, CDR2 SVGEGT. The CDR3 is CASSSSGGPRVTGELFF. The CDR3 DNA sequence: TGTGCCAGCAGTTCTAGCGGGGGGCCGCGGGTCACCGGGGAGCTGTTTTTT.

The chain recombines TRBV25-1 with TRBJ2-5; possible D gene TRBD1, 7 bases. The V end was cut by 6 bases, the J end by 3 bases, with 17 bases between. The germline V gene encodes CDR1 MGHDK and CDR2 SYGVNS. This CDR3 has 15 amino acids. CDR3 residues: CASSPGGQLEETQYF. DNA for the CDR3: TGTGCCAGCAGCCCCGGGGGACAGCTAGAAGAGACCCAGTACTTC.

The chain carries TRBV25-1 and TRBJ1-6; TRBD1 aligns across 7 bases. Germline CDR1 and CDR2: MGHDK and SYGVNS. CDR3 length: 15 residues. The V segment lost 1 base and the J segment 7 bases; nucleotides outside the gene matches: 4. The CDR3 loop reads CASSELEGANSPLHF. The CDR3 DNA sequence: TGTGCCAGCAGTGAATTGGAGGGGGCCAATTCACCCCTCCACTTT.

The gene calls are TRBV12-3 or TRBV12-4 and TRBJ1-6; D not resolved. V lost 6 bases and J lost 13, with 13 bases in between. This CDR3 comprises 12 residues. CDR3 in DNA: TGTGCCAGCAGCCTACAGCTAAAGCCCCTCCACTTT. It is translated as CASSLQLKPLHF.

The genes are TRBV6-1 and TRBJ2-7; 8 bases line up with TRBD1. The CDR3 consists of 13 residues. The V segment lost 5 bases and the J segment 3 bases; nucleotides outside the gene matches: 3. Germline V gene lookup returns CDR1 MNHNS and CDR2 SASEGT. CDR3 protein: CASSPGTGYEQYF. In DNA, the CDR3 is TGTGCCAGCAGTCCCGGGACAGGCTACGAGCAGTACTTC.

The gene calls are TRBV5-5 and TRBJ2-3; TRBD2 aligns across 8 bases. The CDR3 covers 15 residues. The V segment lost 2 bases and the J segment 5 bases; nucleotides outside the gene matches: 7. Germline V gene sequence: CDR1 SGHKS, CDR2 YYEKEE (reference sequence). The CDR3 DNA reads TGTGCCAGCAGCTTACGGGGACTAGTTGGAGATACGCAGTATTTT. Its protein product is CASSLRGLVGDTQYF.

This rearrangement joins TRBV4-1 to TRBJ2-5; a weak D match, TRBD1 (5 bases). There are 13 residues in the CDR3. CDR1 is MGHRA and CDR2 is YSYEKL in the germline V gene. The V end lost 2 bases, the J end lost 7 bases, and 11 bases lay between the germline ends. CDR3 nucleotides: TGCGCCAGCAGCCAACAGGGCTTGGGGACCCAGTACTTC. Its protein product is CASSQQGLGTQYF.

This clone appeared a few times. CDR3 nucleotide sequence: TGTGCCAGCAGCCAAGACAGGGGGCCTAATCAGCCCCAGCATTTT. It translates to CASSQDRGPNQPQHF. The chain carries TRBV5-4 and TRBJ1-5; 10 positions agree with TRBD1. This CDR3 is 15 amino acids long. CDR1 and CDR2 (germline): SGHNT, YYREEE (reference sequence). The ends lost 4 bases at V and 4 bases at J; junction bases unmatched: 5.

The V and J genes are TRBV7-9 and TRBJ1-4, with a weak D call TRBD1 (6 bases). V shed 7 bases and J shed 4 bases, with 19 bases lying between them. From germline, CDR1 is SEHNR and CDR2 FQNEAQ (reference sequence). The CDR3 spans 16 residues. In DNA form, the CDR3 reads TGTGCCAGCACCAAGAGGGGGATGGACAGTAATGAAAAACTGTTTTTT. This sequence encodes CASTKRGMDSNEKLFF.

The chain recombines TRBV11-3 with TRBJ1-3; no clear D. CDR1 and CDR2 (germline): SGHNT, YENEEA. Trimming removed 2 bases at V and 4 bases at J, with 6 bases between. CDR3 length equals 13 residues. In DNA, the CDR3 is TGTGCCAGCAGCTTAAATTCGGGAAACACCATATATTTT. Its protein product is CASSLNSGNTIYF.

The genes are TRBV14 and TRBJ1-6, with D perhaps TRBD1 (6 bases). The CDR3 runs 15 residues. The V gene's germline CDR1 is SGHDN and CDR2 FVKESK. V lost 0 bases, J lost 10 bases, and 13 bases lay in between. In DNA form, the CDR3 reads TGTGCCAGCAGCCAAGATACAGGGTGGGTATCACCCCTCCACTTT. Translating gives CASSQDTGWVSPLHF.

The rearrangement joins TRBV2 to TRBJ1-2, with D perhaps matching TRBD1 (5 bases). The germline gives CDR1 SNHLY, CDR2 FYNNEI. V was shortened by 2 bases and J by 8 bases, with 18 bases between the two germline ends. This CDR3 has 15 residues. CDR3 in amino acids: CASSERDSRGSGYTF. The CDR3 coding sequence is TGTGCCAGCAGTGAAAGGGACTCGCGGGGAAGCGGCTACACCTTC.

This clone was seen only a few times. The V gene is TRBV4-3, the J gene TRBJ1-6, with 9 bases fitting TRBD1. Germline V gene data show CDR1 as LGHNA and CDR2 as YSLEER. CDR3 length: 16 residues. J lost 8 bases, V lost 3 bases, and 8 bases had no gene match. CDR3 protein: CASSHATGTGYSPLHF. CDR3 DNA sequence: TGCGCCAGCAGCCACGCTACCGGGACAGGGTATTCACCCCTCCACTTT.

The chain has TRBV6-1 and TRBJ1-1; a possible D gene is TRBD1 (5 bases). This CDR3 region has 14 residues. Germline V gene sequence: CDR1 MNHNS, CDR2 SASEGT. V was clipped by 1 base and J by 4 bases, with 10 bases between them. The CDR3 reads CASSEGVRVTEAFF. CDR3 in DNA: TGTGCCAGCAGTGAAGGGGTCAGGGTCACTGAAGCTTTCTTT.

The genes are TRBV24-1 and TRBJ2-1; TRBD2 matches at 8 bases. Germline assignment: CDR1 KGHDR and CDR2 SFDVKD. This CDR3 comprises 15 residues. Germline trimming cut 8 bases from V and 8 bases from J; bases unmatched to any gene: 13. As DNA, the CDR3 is TGTGCCACCAAGGGAGTTGACGGGGGGGCCCATGAGCAGTTCTTC. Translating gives CATKGVDGGAHEQFF.

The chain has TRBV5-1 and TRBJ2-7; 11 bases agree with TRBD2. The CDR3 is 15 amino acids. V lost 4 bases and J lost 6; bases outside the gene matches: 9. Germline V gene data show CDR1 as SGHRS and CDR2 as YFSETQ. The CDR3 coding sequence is TGCGCCAGCAGCCCCATAGCGGGGGGGCCCGGCGAGCAGTACTTC. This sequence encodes CASSPIAGGPGEQYF.